This T cell receptor (beta chain) was retrieved from a study of PD-1 blockade in classical Hodgkin lymphoma. Every patient relapsed after autologous stem cell transplantation, and brentuximab vedotin exposure varied. Using immunoSEQ multiplex PCR, the repertoire was profiled, and TCRdb retains in-frame clones only, with some absent. The repertoire has some 150,000 clones, about 81% of them found once; the top ten carry over 7.5%. This receptor was obtained from a human donor with classical Hodgkin lymphoma. The specimen comprised peripheral blood mononuclear cells (PBMCs), sampled before the second cycle of nivolumab.

CDR3 amino acids: CASSSGMGPGTEAFF. The CDR3 DNA is TGCGCCAGCAGCTCCGGGATGGGGCCTGGCACTGAAGCTTTCTTT. This sequence joins TRBV5-1 and TRBJ1-1; perhaps TRBD1 as D (5 bases). The V gene's germline CDR1 is SGHRS and CDR2 YFSETQ. The CDR3 spans 15 residues. Between the trimmed V and J ends, which lost 3 bases and 4 bases, there was a span of 16 bases. The whole variable domain, filled in from reference TRBV5-1 and TRBJ1-1, reads KAGVTQTPRYLIKTRGQQVTLSCSPISGHRSVSWYQQTPGQGLQFLFEYFSETQRNKGNFPGRFSGRQFSNSRSEMNVSTLELGDSALYLCASSSGMGPGTEAFFGQGTRLTVV.